The 25 T cell receptor beta chains given below trace back to one sample, sequenced in a study of cytomegalovirus exposure and HLA in healthy donors. PCR used 60 Vbeta primers and 13 Jbeta primers. The method was immunoSEQ multiplex PCR; TCRdb's version includes in-frame clones alone and lacks a portion of them. The sample shows around 120,000 clones, about 78% of them seen only once. Input material: PBMCs. The receptors were gathered from a human donor in good health.

The J gene is TRBJ2-2, the V gene TRBV4-3, with D possibly TRBD2 on 7 matching bases. The germline V gene encodes CDR1 LGHNA and CDR2 YSLEER. Trimming stripped 0 bases from V and 5 bases from J, with 16 bases between. This CDR3 has 17 residues. The CDR3 here is CASSQEWGGGETGELFF. The CDR3 nucleotides are TGCGCCAGCAGCCAAGAATGGGGCGGGGGCGAAACCGGGGAGCTGTTTTTT.

The gene calls are TRBV7-9 and TRBJ1-2, with D possibly TRBD1 on 6 matching bases. Germline V gives CDR1 SEHNR, CDR2 FQNEAQ (reference sequence). The V end was cut by 4 bases, the J end by 8 bases, with 11 bases between. The CDR3 totals 12 residues. The CDR3 loop reads CASSSRGKGYTF. CDR3 coding DNA: TGTGCCAGCAGCTCCAGGGGCAAGGGCTACACCTTC.

V gene TRBV27 combines with J gene TRBJ1-5, with D possibly matching TRBD1 (6 bases). Germline CDR1 reads MNHEY; CDR2 reads SMNVEV (reference sequence). Between the trimmed V and J ends, which lost 0 bases and 2 bases, there was a span of 14 bases. There are 17 residues in the CDR3. This chain's CDR3 is CASSLSVQGMGNQPQHF. CDR3 nucleotides: TGTGCCAGCAGTTTATCGGTCCAGGGGATGGGCAATCAGCCCCAGCATTTT.

The rearrangement joins TRBV13 to TRBJ2-1; unclear D gene. V was clipped by 0 bases and J by 3 bases, with 3 bases between them. The V gene's germline CDR1 is PRHDT and CDR2 FYEKMQ (reference sequence). The CDR3 totals 13 residues. Here the CDR3 reads CASSLGGYNEQFF. The CDR3 DNA reads as TGTGCCAGCAGCTTAGGCGGCTACAATGAGCAGTTCTTC.

The chain joins TRBV5-4 to TRBJ2-1; 10 positions match TRBD2. Germline V gives CDR1 SGHNT, CDR2 YYREEE (reference sequence). There are 17 residues in the CDR3. The V gene end was trimmed by 5 bases and the J gene end by 2 bases; junction bases not matched to a gene: 10. The CDR3 here is CASSPEIAGGAYNEQFF. CDR3 bases: TGTGCCAGCAGTCCAGAAATAGCGGGAGGAGCCTACAATGAGCAGTTCTTC.

The V gene is TRBV21-1, the J gene TRBJ2-1; TRBD2 was called by the table and not checked on the DNA. TRBV21-1 is assigned pseudogene status. The CDR3 is 15 residues long. This CDR3 is CASSRLAGGVYEQFF. CDR3 DNA: TGTGCCAGCAGCAGGCTAGCGGGAGGGGTCTATGAGCAGTTCTTC.

The chain recombines TRBV30 with TRBJ1-5; 11 bases align to TRBD1. Germline lookup yields CDR1 GTSNPN and CDR2 SVGIG (reference sequence). The V gene end was trimmed by 4 bases and the J gene end by 3 bases; junction bases not matched to a gene: 8. The CDR3 covers 16 residues. CDR3 nucleotides: TGTGCCTGGAAGGACAGGGGGCCTGGTAACAATCAGCCCCAGCATTTT. Its translation: CAWKDRGPGNNQPQHF. The full variable domain, rest sourced from reference TRBV30 and TRBJ1-5, is SQTIHQWPATLVQPVGSPLSLECTVEGTSNPNLYWYRQAAGRGLQLLFYSVGIGQISSEVPQNLSASRPQDRQFILSSKKLLLSDSGFYLCAWKDRGPGNNQPQHFGDGTRLSIL.

The rearrangement links TRBV13 to TRBJ1-4; the match to TRBD1 covers 10 bases. The CDR3 covers 15 residues. V dropped 4 bases and J dropped 8; count of bases not matched to a gene: 7. Germline CDR1 is PRHDT and CDR2 is FYEKMQ (reference sequence). The CDR3 DNA follows: TGTGCCAGCAGCTATCAGACAGGGGGCGGAGAAAAACTGTTTTTT. Translated: CASSYQTGGGEKLFF.

The V and J genes are TRBV5-1 and TRBJ2-5; TRBD1 aligns across 8 bases. V gave up 6 bases and J gave up 5 bases; unmatched junction bases: 15. Looked up from germline, CDR1 is SGHRS and CDR2 is YFSETQ. The CDR3 is 16 amino acids. CDR3 protein: CASKVEGGTGAETQYF. CDR3 bases: TGCGCCAGCAAGGTGGAAGGAGGGACAGGAGCGGAGACCCAGTACTTC.

This clone was picked up a small number of times. V is TRBV6-1 and J is TRBJ2-7; TRBD1 aligns across 10 bases. The J segment lost 6 bases and the V segment lost 3 bases, leaving 11 bases of the junction unmatched. Germline CDR1 MNHNS, CDR2 SASEGT. The CDR3 covers 16 residues. CDR3 coding DNA: TGTGCCAGCAGTGACCCTACAACCGGGACAGGGGTCGAGCAGTACTTC. Its protein is CASSDPTTGTGVEQYF.

The V call is TRBV11-2, the J call TRBJ2-7; no definite D call. Germline lookup yields CDR1 SGHAT and CDR2 FQNNGV. This CDR3 is 15 amino acids long. V was cut by 0 bases and J by 3 bases, with 12 bases left in between. The CDR3 bases are TGTGCCAGCAGCTTAGAACAGTTTTTTCGCTACGAGCAGTACTTC. It specifies CASSLEQFFRYEQYF.

The CDR3 sequence is CASVSGEVFEQYF. CDR3 DNA: TGTGCCAGCGTTTCGGGAGAAGTGTTTGAGCAGTACTTC. J is TRBJ2-7 and V is TRBV21-1; the table gives TRBD2 as D, unverified against the DNA. TRBV21-1 has pseudogene status. The CDR3 covers 13 residues.

The chain links TRBV7-9 to TRBJ2-1; 10 bases are a match to TRBD2. Germline V gives CDR1 SEHNR, CDR2 FQNEAQ (reference sequence). The ends lost 5 bases at V and 4 bases at J; junction bases unmatched: 8. This CDR3 contains 16 residues. The CDR3 reads CASSHHGLAEYNEQFF. Here the CDR3 DNA reads TGTGCCAGCAGCCATCATGGACTAGCGGAATACAATGAGCAGTTCTTC. The whole variable domain, filled in from reference TRBV7-9 and TRBJ2-1, reads DTGVSQNPRHKITKRGQNVTFRCDPISEHNRLYWYRQTLGQGPEFLTYFQNEAQLEKSRLLSDRFSAERPKGSFSTLEIQRTEQGDSAMYLCASSHHGLAEYNEQFFGPGTRLTVL.

V is TRBV14 and J is TRBJ2-7, with 12 bases aligning to TRBD2. The CDR3 covers 17 residues. CDR1 is SGHDN, CDR2 FVKESK, per germline. V dropped 4 bases and J dropped 0; count of bases not matched to a gene: 7. CDR3 coding DNA: TGTGCCAGCAGCCGTCGACTAGCGGGAGACCCCTCCTACGAGCAGTACTTC. It translates to CASSRRLAGDPSYEQYF.

This rearrangement joins TRBV15 to TRBJ2-5, with D maybe TRBD1 (6 bases). The tail of the sequence fits TRBJ2-7 better, so the J call may be wrong. The CDR3 is made up of 14 amino acids. CDR1 and CDR2 (germline): LNHNV, YYDKDF (reference sequence). The CDR3, as DNA: TGTGCCACCGCAATTGGGGACACCTCCTACGAGCAGTACTTC. Translating gives CATAIGDTSYEQYF.

The gene calls are TRBV6-5 and TRBJ2-1, with D unresolved. The germline gives CDR1 MNHEY, CDR2 SVGAGI. CDR3 length: 13 amino acids. With 2 bases removed from V and 9 bases from J, the gap between germline ends came to 11 bases. As DNA, the CDR3 is TGTGCCAGCAGTTACCAAGCGCCGCCTGAGCAGTTCTTC. Translating gives CASSYQAPPEQFF.

The chain carries TRBV6-5 and TRBJ2-1; 9 bases line up with TRBD2. Trimming at V came to 0 bases and at J to 6 bases, leaving 6 bases not matched to a gene. Germline V CDR1 and CDR2: MNHEY, SVGAGI. The CDR3 is made up of 16 amino acids. The CDR3 coding sequence is TGTGCCAGCAGTTACTCGGGGCTAGCGGGATTCAATGAGCAGTTCTTC. This sequence encodes CASSYSGLAGFNEQFF.

The chain employs TRBV4-2 and TRBJ2-5; 9 bases match TRBD2. The germline CDR1 and CDR2 sequences are LGHNA and YNFKEQ. The CDR3 is made up of 16 amino acids. Trimming took 0 bases from V and 11 from J; bases not matched to a gene: 13. This CDR3 is CASSQELAGGPGGQYF. In DNA, the CDR3 is TGTGCCAGCAGCCAAGAGCTCGCGGGAGGGCCAGGTGGGCAGTACTTC.

The chain carries TRBV14 and TRBJ2-6; 8 bases are a match to TRBD2. The CDR3 consists of 18 residues. CDR1 and CDR2 (germline): SGHDN, FVKESK. The V gene end was trimmed by 4 bases and the J gene end by 0 bases; junction bases not matched to a gene: 8. The CDR3 nucleotides are TGTGCCAGCAGCCCTTGGGCAGGGACTAGCTCTGGGGCCAACGTCCTGACTTTC. It yields the protein CASSPWAGTSSGANVLTF.

The chain recombines TRBV19 with TRBJ1-5, with D unclear. CDR1 is LNHDA, CDR2 SQIVND, per germline (reference sequence). Trimming removed 2 bases from V and 0 bases from J, with 8 bases in between. This CDR3 region has 15 residues. CDR3 region: CASSIRENSNQPQHF. The CDR3, as DNA: TGTGCCAGTAGTATACGGGAGAATAGCAATCAGCCCCAGCATTTT.

This clone was recorded once. CDR3 sequence (DNA): TGTGCCAGCAGCGGTACAGGGGGCAGAAACGAGCAGTACTTC. Translated: CASSGTGGRNEQYF. The chain recombines TRBV9 with TRBJ2-7; 9 bases agree with TRBD1. The CDR3 length is 14 residues. V trimming: 3 bases; J trimming: 5 bases; junction bases outside the gene matches: 6. Germline V gene data show CDR1 as SGDLS and CDR2 as YYNGEE.

The chain joins TRBV19 to TRBJ2-1; TRBD2 matches at 9 bases. Per the germline V gene, CDR1 is LNHDA and CDR2 is SQIVND (reference sequence). V shed 10 bases and J 4 bases; nucleotides not matched to a gene: 14. This CDR3 is built from 16 residues. In DNA form, the CDR3 reads TGTGCCACTAGGGGCCTAGAGCTAGCGGGGTACAATGAGCAGTTCTTC. Residues: CATRGLELAGYNEQFF.

V is TRBV6-1 and J is TRBJ1-2; 9 bases line up with TRBD1. V trimming: 3 bases; J trimming: 4 bases; junction bases outside the gene matches: 6. CDR3 length: 15 residues. Germline V gene lookup returns CDR1 MNHNS and CDR2 SASEGT. The CDR3 here is CASSEDGQGSYGYTF. The CDR3 bases are TGTGCCAGCAGTGAGGACGGACAGGGGTCCTATGGCTACACCTTC.

V is TRBV7-2 and J is TRBJ1-5; perhaps TRBD1 as D (5 bases). V dropped 1 base and J dropped 6 bases, with 7 bases sitting between them. The CDR3 contains 13 residues. Germline V lookup: CDR1 SGHTA, CDR2 FQGNSA. CDR3 residues: CASSLVQGQPQHF. The CDR3 bases are TGTGCCAGCAGCTTAGTTCAGGGTCAGCCCCAGCATTTT.

J is TRBJ2-1 and V is TRBV4-1; D not resolved. CDR3 length: 12 amino acids. Germline loops: CDR1 MGHRA, CDR2 YSYEKL. The V end was cut by 1 base, the J end by 7 bases, with 5 bases between. As DNA, the CDR3 is TGCGCCAGCAGCCAAGTTATTAATGAGCAGTTCTTC. This translates into CASSQVINEQFF.